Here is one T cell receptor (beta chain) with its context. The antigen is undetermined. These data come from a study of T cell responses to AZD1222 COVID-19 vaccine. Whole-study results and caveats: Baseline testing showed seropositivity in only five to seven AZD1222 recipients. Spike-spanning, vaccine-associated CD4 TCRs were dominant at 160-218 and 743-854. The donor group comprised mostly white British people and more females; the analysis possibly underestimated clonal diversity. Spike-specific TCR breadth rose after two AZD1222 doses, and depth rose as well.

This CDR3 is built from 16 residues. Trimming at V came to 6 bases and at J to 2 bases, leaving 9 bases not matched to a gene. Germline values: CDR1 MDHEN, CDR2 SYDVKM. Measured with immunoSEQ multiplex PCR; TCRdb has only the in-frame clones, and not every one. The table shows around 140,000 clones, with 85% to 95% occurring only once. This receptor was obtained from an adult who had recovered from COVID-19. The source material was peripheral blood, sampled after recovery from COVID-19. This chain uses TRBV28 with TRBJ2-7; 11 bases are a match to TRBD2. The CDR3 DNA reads TGTGCCAGCAGCCCACCCCTAGCGGGAGGACCCTACGAGCAGTACTTC. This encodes CASSPPLAGGPYEQYF.